One and the same sample provided the 30 T cell receptor beta chains below, sequenced in a study of regulatory T cells in long-lasting Graves disease. With iRepertoire HTBI primers and Arm-PCR of CDR3 regions, TCR beta libraries were built. TCRdb itself ran the multiplex PCR reads through MiXCR, one entry per CDR3 protein. Of approximately 400,000 distinct CDR3 sequences listed, about 20% are singletons. Time point defined: persistent/refractory GD, antithyroid drugs over 5 years with positive TRAb. With RNA extracted from PBMCs as input, the TCR library was made. The sample consisted of peripheral blood mononuclear cells (PBMCs), taken when the disease was refractory, from a patient treated with antithyroid drugs. These receptors all stem from a female donor with Graves disease.

This clonotype was seen only a few times. The gene calls are TRBV7-2 and TRBJ1-4; 12 nucleotides line up with TRBD1. From germline, CDR1 is SGHTA and CDR2 FQGNSA. The CDR3 runs to 17 residues. V shed 5 bases and J 8 bases; nucleotides not matched to a gene: 12. The CDR3 DNA sequence: TGTGCCAGCAGCCGCGAAGGTGGGGGACAGGGGGCGGAAAAACTGTTTTTT. Translation: CASSREGGGQGAEKLFF.

The rearrangement joins TRBV18 to TRBJ1-2, with 8 bases lining up with TRBD1. The length of the CDR3 is 15 residues. V gave up 3 bases and J gave up 3 bases; unmatched junction bases: 6. Per germline, CDR1 KGHSH and CDR2 LQKENI. The CDR3 protein is CASSPRTGIYYGYTF. The CDR3, as DNA: TGTGCCAGCTCACCGAGGACAGGGATATACTATGGCTACACCTTC. Full variable domain (remainder filled in from reference TRBV18 and TRBJ1-2): NAGVMQNPRHLVRRRGQEARLRCSPMKGHSHVYWYRQLPEEGLKFMVYLQKENIIDESGMPKERFSAEFPKEGPSILRIQQVVRGDSAAYFCASSPRTGIYYGYTFGSGTRLTVV.

This clonotype was seen a handful of times. The chain is built from TRBV7-3 and TRBJ1-1, with no clear D. V was trimmed by 2 bases and J by 1 base, leaving 8 bases between them. From germline, CDR1 is SGHTA and CDR2 FQGTGA. The CDR3 is made up of 14 amino acids. As DNA, the CDR3 is TGTGCCAGCAGCTTATTCGGAGCGAACACTGAAGCTTTCTTT. Residues: CASSLFGANTEAFF.

This clonotype appeared many times. The CDR3: CASRTVGETQYF. DNA for the CDR3: TGTGCCAGCAGGACGGTCGGGGAGACCCAGTACTTC. V usage is TRBV11-2 and J usage is TRBJ2-5; D is unresolved. Germline V lookup: CDR1 SGHAT, CDR2 FQNNGV. This CDR3 has 12 residues. V was shortened by 6 bases and J by 5 bases, with 10 bases between the two germline ends.

As regards this clonotype: One base away lies a much larger clone, so this may be a sequencing read error. The chain employs TRBV12-3 or TRBV12-4 and TRBJ1-5; 9 bases are shared with TRBD1. Losses at the gene ends were 6 bases for V and 5 bases for J; bases not matched to a gene: 5. The CDR3 runs to 14 residues. As DNA, the CDR3 is TGTGCCAGCAGAGGGGACAGGGTCGATCAGCCCCAGCATTTT. Amino acids: CASRGDRVDQPQHF.

A word on this clonotype: This may arise from a read error, as a much more abundant clone is one base away. The rearrangement uses TRBV11-3 and TRBJ2-7, with 8 bases lining up with TRBD1. This CDR3 has 15 residues. In germline, CDR1 is SGHNT, CDR2 YENEEA. CDR3 nucleotide sequence: TGTGCCAGCGGCTTAGAGACAGGGGACGCCTACGAGCAGTACTTC. Amino acids: CASGLETGDAYEQYF.

This clonotype was detected a few times. The rearrangement links TRBV7-9 to TRBJ1-2; D unresolved. Germline V lookup: CDR1 SEHNR, CDR2 FQNEAQ (reference sequence). The germline V and J ends were trimmed by 3 bases and 1 base, with 12 bases remaining between them. The CDR3 length is 15 residues. CDR3 coding DNA: TGTGCCAGCAGCTTCCGAATGGAGGATAACTATGGCTACACCTTC. Translated: CASSFRMEDNYGYTF.

The chain uses TRBV25-1 and TRBJ1-2, with D possibly being TRBD1 (6 bases). The CDR3 spans 15 residues. Germline V gives CDR1 MGHDK, CDR2 SYGVNS. Trimming left V 5 bases short and J 7 bases short, with 20 bases between. The CDR3 loop reads CASSPRDNSPGGYTF. The CDR3 bases are TGTGCCAGCAGTCCCCGGGACAACAGTCCAGGTGGCTACACCTTC.

The V gene is TRBV10-2, the J gene TRBJ2-7; 7 positions agree with TRBD1. J was trimmed by 2 bases and V by 0 bases; bases with no gene match: 10. The germline V gene has CDR1 WSHSY and CDR2 SAAADI. This CDR3 contains 17 residues. The CDR3 coding sequence is TGCGCCAGCAGTGAGTCTAGGATGGCACAGGGGACCTACGAGCAGTACTTC. Amino acids: CASSESRMAQGTYEQYF.

The J gene is TRBJ2-5, the V gene TRBV5-1, with 7 nucleotides matching TRBD1. Trimming took 3 bases from V and 0 from J; bases not matched to a gene: 5. The germline gives CDR1 SGHRS, CDR2 YFSETQ. This CDR3 contains 15 residues. CDR3 nucleotides: TGCGCCAGCAGCTCCGGACAGGTCGACCAAGAGACCCAGTACTTC. It encodes CASSSGQVDQETQYF.

This clonotype was recorded at least ten times. This chain links TRBV7-9 with TRBJ1-2; tentatively, D is TRBD1 (6 bases). The CDR3 contains 13 residues. CDR1 and CDR2 from the germline V gene are SEHNR and FQNEAQ (reference sequence). The V end lost 2 bases, the J end lost 8 bases, and 12 bases lay between the germline ends. The CDR3 bases are TGTGCCAGCAGCTTATTTGCAGGGGACGGCTACACCTTC. Protein sequence: CASSLFAGDGYTF.

This clonotype has only a few counts. The V and J genes are TRBV5-1 and TRBJ1-2; the D gene is possibly TRBD1 (6 bases). The germline V gene encodes CDR1 SGHRS and CDR2 YFSETQ. Trimming removed 2 bases at V and 4 bases at J, with 12 bases between. There are 14 residues in the CDR3. The CDR3 coding sequence is TGCGCCAGCAGCTTAACAGAAGGGGGCTATGGCTACACCTTC. It yields the protein CASSLTEGGYGYTF.

This clonotype appeared many times. This chain links TRBV2 with TRBJ2-7; TRBD1 aligns across 9 bases. CDR3 length: 14 residues. Losses at the gene ends were 6 bases for V and 3 bases for J; bases not matched to a gene: 6. CDR1 is SNHLY, CDR2 FYNNEI, per germline. CDR3 protein: CASSGDRAGYEQYF. The CDR3 DNA reads TGTGCCAGCAGCGGGGACAGGGCGGGCTACGAGCAGTACTTC.

This chain joins TRBV11-2 and TRBJ2-1; 9 bases agree with TRBD2. CDR3 length equals 18 residues. CDR1 and CDR2 from the germline V gene are SGHAT and FQNNGV. V shed 2 bases and J 8 bases; nucleotides not matched to a gene: 16. CDR3 sequence: CASSLSELAGGPFHEQFF. In DNA, the CDR3 is TGTGCCAGCAGCTTATCTGAGCTGGCGGGAGGGCCGTTCCATGAGCAGTTCTTC.

The rearrangement uses TRBV3-1 and TRBJ1-1, with 7 bases identical to TRBD1. Per germline, CDR1 LGHDT and CDR2 YNNKEL (reference sequence). The CDR3 consists of 16 residues. V was clipped by 3 bases and J by 0 bases; unmatched bases: 7. For the CDR3, the DNA is TGTGCCAGCAGCCAGGACAGGACGCCAATGAACACTGAAGCTTTCTTT. The encoded protein is CASSQDRTPMNTEAFF.

This clonotype was seen at least ten times. V gene TRBV6-2 or TRBV6-3 combines with J gene TRBJ1-2, with D possibly TRBD1 on 5 matching bases. V lost 7 bases and J 7 bases, leaving 19 bases between the germline ends. The germline V gene encodes CDR1 MNHEY and CDR2 SVGEGT. The CDR3 runs 14 residues. The CDR3: CASTDSSLYPGYTF. The CDR3 DNA is TGTGCCAGCACAGACAGTAGTCTCTATCCTGGCTACACCTTC.

The chain employs TRBV24-1 and TRBJ2-1; 9 nucleotides line up with TRBD2. There are 16 residues in the CDR3. Germline V CDR1 and CDR2: KGHDR, SFDVKD. The V segment lost 4 bases and the J segment 6 bases; nucleotides outside the gene matches: 9. The CDR3 loop is CATSDVIAGARNEQFF. DNA of the CDR3: TGTGCCACCAGTGACGTTATAGCGGGAGCGCGCAATGAGCAGTTCTTC.

CDR3 DNA sequence: TGTGCCAGCAGTTTAATTGCGGGACTCCGGACGTACGAGCAGTACTTC. This encodes CASSLIAGLRTYEQYF. The chain combines TRBV12-3 or TRBV12-4 with TRBJ2-7; maybe TRBD2 (6 bases). With 2 bases removed from V and 4 bases from J, the gap between germline ends came to 18 bases. There are 16 residues in the CDR3.

This clonotype was seen at least ten times. The gene calls are TRBV10-3 and TRBJ2-7; D possibly matches TRBD1 or TRBD2 (6 bases each). Germline V gives CDR1 ENHRY, CDR2 SYGVKD. The ends were cut back, 2 bases at V and 10 bases at J, with 18 bases in the middle. The CDR3 has 14 amino acids. CDR3 protein: CAISEGGGRYGQYF. The CDR3, as DNA: TGTGCCATCAGTGAGGGAGGGGGGCGATACGGTCAGTACTTC.

V is TRBV7-6 and J is TRBJ2-1, with TRBD2 matching 7 bases. Trimming took 1 base from V and 8 from J; bases not matched to a gene: 14. CDR1 and CDR2 (germline): SGHVS, FNYEAQ. The CDR3 sequence is 17 residues long. In DNA, the CDR3 is TGTGCCAGCAGCTTAGAGGTGTTAGCGGGCCCCATGGATGAGCAGTTCTTC. As protein: CASSLEVLAGPMDEQFF.

This clonotype occurred many times. V gene TRBV3-1 combines with J gene TRBJ2-5, with D tentatively TRBD1 (6 bases). The CDR3 totals 15 residues. In germline, CDR1 is LGHDT, CDR2 YNNKEL (reference sequence). V lost 4 bases and J lost 1, with 13 bases in between. CDR3 region: CASSPTTGFQETQYF. CDR3 nucleotides: TGTGCCAGCAGCCCCACGACAGGATTCCAAGAGACCCAGTACTTC.

This clonotype appeared a few times. J is TRBJ1-5 and V is TRBV27; TRBD1 agrees at 11 bases. The CDR3 runs 17 residues. Per germline, CDR1 MNHEY and CDR2 SMNVEV (reference sequence). J lost 8 bases, V lost 2 bases, and 11 bases had no gene match. DNA of the CDR3: TGTGCCAGCAGTTTAACTTCCGGGACAGGGGGAGGAAAGCCCCAGCATTTT. It codes for CASSLTSGTGGGKPQHF.

This clonotype was observed at least ten times. The CDR3, as DNA: TGTGCCAGCAGTCCGAATGGTCACAATCAGCCCCAGCATTTT. The encoded protein is CASSPNGHNQPQHF. The chain employs TRBV12-3 or TRBV12-4 and TRBJ1-5; D is undetermined. The CDR3 spans 14 residues. V lost 5 bases, J lost 3 bases, and 11 bases lay in between.

Many counts were recorded for this clonotype. The rearrangement joins TRBV7-9 to TRBJ2-7; TRBD2 matches at 11 bases. The CDR3 is 15 amino acids. Looked up from germline, CDR1 is SEHNR and CDR2 is FQNEAQ (reference sequence). V was pared by 3 bases and J by 3 bases, with 4 bases of the junction left unmatched. This CDR3 reads CASSFTSGSIYEQYF. The CDR3 DNA reads TGTGCCAGCAGCTTCACTAGCGGGAGTATCTACGAGCAGTACTTC.

This clonotype has just a few counts. The V gene is TRBV20-1, the J gene TRBJ1-1, with a weak D call TRBD1 (6 bases). V shed 5 bases and J shed 1 base, with 20 bases lying between them. Germline CDR1 is DFQATT and CDR2 is SNEGSKA (reference sequence). The CDR3 spans 16 residues. CDR3: CSARRTGLGENTEAFF. CDR3 nucleotides: TGCAGTGCTCGACGTACAGGGCTGGGGGAGAACACTGAAGCTTTCTTT.

The chain links TRBV20-1 to TRBJ2-7, with a possible D match to TRBD1 (6 bases). The CDR3 is made up of 14 amino acids. Germline CDR1 and CDR2: DFQATT and SNEGSKA (reference sequence). With 4 bases removed from V and 3 bases from J, the gap between germline ends came to 16 bases. CDR3 sequence: CSATPYTGHYEQYF. The DNA of the CDR3 is TGCAGTGCTACCCCTTATACAGGGCACTACGAGCAGTACTTC.

Concerning this clonotype itself: A much larger clone sits a single nucleotide away, making a read error possible. This chain connects TRBV6-5 to TRBJ1-1; unclear D gene. CDR1 is MNHEY, CDR2 SVGAGI, per germline. The CDR3 is 14 amino acids. DNA of the CDR3: TGTGCCGGCAGTTACTCGAGGGTGAACACTGAAGCTTTCTTT. Amino acid sequence: CAGSYSRVNTEAFF.

The rearrangement uses TRBV6-5 and TRBJ1-6; 7 bases align to TRBD1. J gave up 6 bases and V 2 bases, and 1 base lay outside the gene matches. This CDR3 comprises 14 residues. Germline V gene sequence: CDR1 MNHEY, CDR2 SVGAGI. The CDR3 coding sequence is TGTGCCAGCAGTTACACAGGGGCTAATTCACCCCTCCACTTT. Amino acids: CASSYTGANSPLHF.

The rearrangement uses TRBV25-1 and TRBJ2-5; maybe TRBD2 (6 bases). Germline lookup yields CDR1 MGHDK and CDR2 SYGVNS. The CDR3 has 14 residues. The V end was cut by 2 bases, the J end by 0 bases, with 7 bases between. The CDR3 protein is CASSETGDQETQYF. DNA of the CDR3: TGTGCCAGCAGTGAAACGGGAGACCAAGAGACCCAGTACTTC.

This clonotype was recorded many times. This sequence joins TRBV28 and TRBJ1-2, with D perhaps TRBD1 (6 bases). CDR3 length: 13 amino acids. Deletions cut 2 bases from V and 7 bases from J, with 11 bases between. Per germline, CDR1 MDHEN and CDR2 SYDVKM. In nucleotides, the CDR3 is TGTGCCAGCAGTTTAGGAGGGGGAGGTGGCTACACCTTC. The encoded protein is CASSLGGGGGYTF.